This section outlines one T cell receptor beta chain sequence together with its context. Its antigen is undetermined. The record originates from a study of T cell responses to AZD1222 COVID-19 vaccine. From germline, CDR1 is SQVTM and CDR2 ANQGSEA. The junction had 5 bases not matched to a gene; V was cut back by 6 bases and J by 1 base. The CDR3 extends over 16 amino acids. Method: immunoSEQ multiplex PCR; TCRdb's copy keeps in-frame clones and lacks some. Among 180,000 or so clones, approximately 90% were seen once, and the ten largest hold roughly 1.7%. Whole-study results and caveats: At baseline, seropositivity was found in only a handful of AZD1222 recipients. Females made up more of the donors, who were largely white British, and clonal diversity may have come out too low. Across spike, vaccine-associated CD4 TCRs were found, dominant at 160-218 and 743-854.

The specimen comprised peripheral blood, sampled 28 days after the second AZD1222 dose. This receptor was obtained from an adult who received the AZD1222 COVID-19 vaccine. The V and J genes are TRBV29-1 and TRBJ2-2; 13 positions match TRBD2. CDR3 in DNA: TGCAGCGTGCCGGGACTAGCGGGGCAGAACACCGGGGAGCTGTTTTTT. This codes for CSVPGLAGQNTGELFF.